This T cell receptor (beta chain) was documented in a study of cytomegalovirus exposure and HLA in healthy donors. The PCR employed 60 Vbeta primers together with 13 Jbeta primers. Generated by immunoSEQ multiplex PCR, the TCRdb table keeps only in-frame clones and is missing some. The table lists almost 90,000 clones, 85% of them singletons, with less than 8% in the top ten. The CDR3 sequence is 14 residues long. The ends were cut back, 2 bases at V and 7 bases at J, with 9 bases in the middle. Germline CDR1 and CDR2: SGHTA and FQGTGA. This TCR was recovered from a man aged 40-55 years in good health and CMV-seropositive. Sequencing was carried out using PBMCs. This rearrangement joins TRBV7-3 to TRBJ1-6, with D perhaps TRBD1 (5 bases). The CDR3 sequence is CASSLDSRNSPLHF. The CDR3 DNA reads TGTGCCAGCAGCTTAGACAGTAGGAATTCACCCCTCCACTTT.